This T cell receptor beta chain was documented in a study of cytomegalovirus exposure and HLA in healthy donors. The study, taken as a whole, reports: Cytomegalovirus status was reportedly diagnosed by the classifier with high specificity and sensitivity.

Here immunoSEQ multiplex PCR was the method, and the copy in TCRdb shows in-frame clones only, minus some. The repertoire holds some 120,000 clones, with roughly 95% as singletons. The CDR3 has 13 amino acids. Trimming cost V 1 base and J 4 bases, with 7 bases left between them. Germline CDR1 and CDR2: SEHNR and FQNEAQ (reference sequence). This clone was picked up one time. Its antigen remains unknown. This TCR came from a man younger than 30 in good health and CMV-seronegative. Specimen: PBMCs. This sequence joins TRBV7-9 and TRBJ1-2; D not certain. The chain's CDR3 is CASSLGTLYGYTF. The CDR3 DNA follows: TGTGCCAGCAGCTTAGGGACTCTCTATGGCTACACCTTC.